The 18 T cell receptor beta chains below come from one sample, sequenced in a study of Graves' ophthalmopathy and Graves' hyperthyroidism (dated by TCRdb to between 2017 and 2018). Sequencing took place on an Illumina HiSeq 2000. For repertoire sequencing, the TCR beta CDR3 regions were amplified from RNA transcripts. A first-round RT-PCR used HTBI primers with the Qiagen OneStep RT-PCR kit, followed by a second-round multiplex PCR, size selection and purification. The public reads were reanalyzed by TCRdb: fastp trimming at Q25, MiXCR alignment, in-frame beta chains only. Each entry is one CDR3 protein sequence, shown with its most common DNA and genes. For this sample the table gives roughly 600,000 distinct CDR3 sequences, of which under 40% were detected only once. The ten largest clones add up to about 4.1% of the sample. Input material: peripheral blood or thyroid tissue (not recorded which). The receptor set was obtained from an adult man with Graves' hyperthyroidism.

The J gene is TRBJ1-2, the V gene TRBV10-3, with D perhaps matching TRBD1 (6 bases). CDR3 length: 19 residues. With 8 bases removed from V and 7 bases from J, the gap between germline ends came to 35 bases. The germline V gene has CDR1 ENHRY and CDR2 SYGVKD. As DNA, the CDR3 is TGTGCCATCGGCGACGTTACCGGCTCTGGAAACAGGGAGTCTGGTGGCTACACCTTC. Translation: CAIGDVTGSGNRESGGYTF.

This clonotype was seen ten or more times. CDR3 sequence (DNA): TGTGCCAGCAGCGTAGAAGGGCAGGTGAACACTGAAGCTTTCTTT. Its translation is CASSVEGQVNTEAFF. V is TRBV9 and J is TRBJ1-1; D is unresolved. This CDR3 contains 15 residues. Per the germline V gene, CDR1 is SGDLS and CDR2 is YYNGEE. Trimming cost V 0 bases and J 0 bases, with 9 bases left between them.

This chain connects TRBV10-3 to TRBJ2-7; 8 bases are shared with TRBD2. The tail of the sequence fits TRBJ2-1 better, so the J call may be wrong. The length of the CDR3 is 14 residues. Germline V gene lookup returns CDR1 ENHRY and CDR2 SYGVKD. The CDR3 region has the DNA TGTGCCATCAGTCGAGCGGGAGAAGACAATGAGCAGTTCTTC. Its translation is CAISRAGEDNEQFF.

This clonotype was seen ten or more times. J is TRBJ1-2 and V is TRBV25-1; TRBD1 might be the D (6 bases). The germline V gene has CDR1 MGHDK and CDR2 SYGVNS. Trimming removed 2 bases at V and 5 bases at J, with 18 bases between. The CDR3 is 16 residues long. In nucleotides, the CDR3 is TGTGCCAGCAGTGAAAACCTGGGGCAGGGGCAATATGGCTACACCTTC. Residues: CASSENLGQGQYGYTF.

J is TRBJ2-2 and V is TRBV7-9; a possible D gene is TRBD2 (6 bases). Germline assignment: CDR1 SEHNR and CDR2 FQNEAQ (reference sequence). V lost 3 bases, J lost 1 base, and 12 bases lay in between. The CDR3 consists of 16 residues. The CDR3 sequence: CASSFSAGKNTGELFF. The DNA of the CDR3 is TGTGCCAGCAGCTTTAGTGCGGGGAAGAACACCGGGGAGCTGTTTTTT. Based on the CDR3 plus reference TRBV7-9 and TRBJ2-2, the full variable domain is DTGVSQNPRHKITKRGQNVTFRCDPISEHNRLYWYRQTLGQGPEFLTYFQNEAQLEKSRLLSDRFSAERPKGSFSTLEIQRTEQGDSAMYLCASSFSAGKNTGELFFGEGSRLTVL.

This clonotype has a count of ten or more. The chain uses TRBV29-1 and TRBJ1-4; 9 bases fit TRBD1. Trimming removed 2 bases from V and 6 bases from J; junction bases left unmatched: 7. CDR1 and CDR2 (germline): SQVTM, ANQGSEA. The CDR3 has 15 residues. CDR3 loop: CSVERGTGRYEKLFF. CDR3 bases: TGCAGCGTTGAAAGGGGGACAGGGCGGTATGAAAAACTGTTTTTT.

This clonotype has just a few counts. The chain couples TRBV3-1 to TRBJ1-2; D possibly corresponds to TRBD1 (6 bases). This CDR3 comprises 16 residues. Germline lookup yields CDR1 LGHDT and CDR2 YNNKEL (reference sequence). Trimming stripped 4 bases from V and 4 bases from J, with 19 bases between. This CDR3 reads CASSRQRSGASYGYTF. CDR3 DNA sequence: TGTGCCAGCAGCCGCCAACGGTCAGGGGCTTCCTATGGCTACACCTTC.

This clonotype has ten or more counts. The chain is built from TRBV24-1 and TRBJ2-3; 10 nucleotides match TRBD2. V lost 5 bases to trimming and J lost 13 bases; unmatched junction nucleotides: 5. This CDR3 spans 12 amino acids. CDR1 and CDR2 (germline): KGHDR, SFDVKD. The CDR3 nucleotides are TGTGCCACCAGTGCTAGCGGGAGTAAGAAGTATTTT. It translates to CATSASGSKKYF.

The chain is built from TRBV5-1 and TRBJ2-5; the D is unclear. The DNA end is a closer match to TRBJ2-1, so the J assignment may be wrong. Germline V CDR1 and CDR2: SGHRS, YFSETQ. The CDR3 is 13 amino acids. The CDR3 region has the DNA TGCGCCAGCAGCTTGGAAGGGCTGGTTGAGCAGTTCTTC. It codes for CASSLEGLVEQFF.

The chain is built from TRBV29-1 and TRBJ2-3; D not resolved. The CDR3 runs to 12 residues. In germline, CDR1 is SQVTM, CDR2 ANQGSEA. V lost 1 base and J lost 3, with 5 bases in between. CDR3: CSVEGTTDTQYF. The CDR3 nucleotides are TGCAGCGTTGAAGGTACTACAGATACGCAGTATTTT.

This clonotype showed up many times. The J gene is TRBJ1-4, the V gene TRBV29-1; 9 bases line up with TRBD1. Germline loops: CDR1 SQVTM, CDR2 ANQGSEA. The CDR3 loop spans 14 amino acids. The V and J ends lost 6 bases and 6 bases, in that order; junction bases with no gene match: 8. CDR3 region: CSVVTGGGDEKLFF. CDR3 nucleotide sequence: TGCAGCGTCGTAACAGGGGGCGGGGATGAAAAACTGTTTTTT.

This clonotype has just a few counts. The rearrangement links TRBV9 to TRBJ2-5, with TRBD2 matching 8 bases. V dropped 0 bases and J dropped 1; count of bases not matched to a gene: 5. The CDR3 contains 16 residues. The germline CDR1 and CDR2 sequences are SGDLS and YYNGEE. The chain's CDR3 is CASSVDTSGGQETQYF. The CDR3 DNA sequence: TGTGCCAGCAGCGTAGACACTAGCGGAGGCCAAGAGACCCAGTACTTC.

This chain joins TRBV5-4 and TRBJ2-5; 11 bases match TRBD2. The germline V gene has CDR1 SGHNT and CDR2 YYREEE (reference sequence). CDR3 length: 18 amino acids. Trimming took 0 bases from V and 5 from J; bases not matched to a gene: 12. The CDR3 protein is CASSLGLAGLGSGETQYF. The CDR3 nucleotides are TGTGCCAGCAGCTTGGGACTAGCGGGGTTGGGATCCGGCGAGACCCAGTACTTC.

The V gene is TRBV24-1, the J gene TRBJ2-7; D not resolved. The J call may be wrong; the DNA end is better matched by TRBJ2-1. CDR1 KGHDR and CDR2 SFDVKD come from the germline V gene. The length of the CDR3 is 16 residues. CDR3 DNA sequence: TGTGCCACCAGTGATTTATTGGCTGGCTCCTACAATGAGCAGTTCTTC. Its protein product is CATSDLLAGSYNEQFF.

The rearrangement joins TRBV28 to TRBJ1-2; TRBD1 aligns across 7 bases. The CDR3 covers 14 residues. With V trimmed by 6 bases and J by 8 bases, 12 bases remained unmatched. Germline V gene lookup returns CDR1 MDHEN and CDR2 SYDVKM. Here the CDR3 DNA reads TGTGCCAGCAGAACCTTCGGGACAGTAAACGGCTACACCTTC. It translates to CASRTFGTVNGYTF.

This clonotype was observed many times. The chain is built from TRBV11-2 and TRBJ1-2, with 7 bases identical to TRBD1. Trimming took 0 bases from V and 4 from J; bases not matched to a gene: 2. There are 14 residues in the CDR3. Germline V gene lookup returns CDR1 SGHAT and CDR2 FQNNGV. CDR3 protein: CASSLDDRVYGYTF. DNA of the CDR3: TGTGCCAGCAGCTTAGACGACAGGGTCTATGGCTACACCTTC.

The chain joins TRBV29-1 to TRBJ2-5, with D possibly being TRBD2 (6 bases). The CDR3 loop spans 13 amino acids. Trimming stripped 5 bases from V and 3 bases from J, with 13 bases between. Germline V gene lookup returns CDR1 SQVTM and CDR2 ANQGSEA. The CDR3 is CSVIRRGEETQYF. The DNA of the CDR3 is TGCAGCGTTATTCGGCGGGGTGAAGAGACCCAGTACTTC.

As regards this clonotype: Relative to the germline gene, one junction end is altered; a read error may explain this. The chain recombines TRBV2 with TRBJ1-5; D unresolved. CDR3 length: 14 amino acids. The V gene's germline CDR1 is SNHLY and CDR2 FYNNEI. The CDR3 protein is CASSEESYNEPQHF. The CDR3 DNA follows: TGTGCCAGCAGTGAGGAAAGTTACAATGAGCCCCAGCATTTT.